These 32 T cell receptor beta chains came from one sample sequenced in a study of blood T cell repertoires in COVID-19. This table comes from immunoSEQ multiplex PCR, and its TCRdb copy is limited to in-frame clones, with some not included. The sample records approximately 52,000 clones, 86% being singletons. The sample was peripheral blood. These receptors were obtained from a man aged 55 to 70 with acute or convalescent COVID-19.

This clone was recorded once. This chain connects TRBV3-1 (or the pseudogene TRBV3-2) to TRBJ1-1; D perhaps matches TRBD1 (5 bases). The V gene's germline CDR1 is LGHDT and CDR2 YNNKEL (reference sequence). Trimming stripped 5 bases from V and 1 base from J, with 11 bases between. This CDR3 region has 14 residues. The CDR3 nucleotides read TGTGCCAGCAGCTACGGACACTCGAACACTGAAGCTTTCTTT. This translates into CASSYGHSNTEAFF.

The chain recombines TRBV4-1 with TRBJ2-5; no firm D call. Trimming took off 10 bases at V and 0 bases at J, with 15 bases between the two ends. CDR3 length: 14 amino acids. Germline CDR1 MGHRA, CDR2 YSYEKL. The CDR3 loop reads CATARSQNQETQYF. The CDR3, as DNA: TGCGCCACCGCTAGGAGTCAGAACCAAGAGACCCAGTACTTC.

The CDR3 sequence is CASSRQIGDTQYF. CDR3 sequence (DNA): TGCGCCAGCAGCAGACAGATAGGGGATACGCAGTATTTT. The gene calls are TRBV4-3 and TRBJ2-3, with D perhaps TRBD1 (5 bases). The CDR3 contains 13 residues. V was clipped by 5 bases and J by 6 bases, with 12 bases between them. The germline V gene encodes CDR1 LGHNA and CDR2 YSLEER.

The chain links TRBV6-5 to TRBJ1-2; D is perhaps TRBD1 (6 bases). This CDR3 comprises 12 residues. Germline V gene lookup returns CDR1 MNHEY and CDR2 SVGAGI. The V gene lost 4 bases and the J gene lost 4 bases, with 7 bases spanning the gap. This CDR3 is CASSLGGYGYTF. The DNA for the CDR3 is TGTGCCAGCAGTTTAGGGGGCTATGGCTACACCTTC.

The chain carries TRBV5-1 and TRBJ2-1; TRBD2 is a possible D gene (6 bases). CDR3 length: 15 amino acids. Trimming left V 2 bases short and J 5 bases short, with 14 bases between. Germline values: CDR1 SGHRS, CDR2 YFSETQ. The CDR3 reads CASSLPGTSNNEQFF. DNA for the CDR3: TGCGCCAGCAGCTTACCCGGGACTTCGAACAATGAGCAGTTCTTC.

The chain's CDR3 is CASSVTGRETQYF. The CDR3 nucleotides read TGCGCCAGCAGCGTGACCGGGAGGGAGACCCAGTACTTC. The gene calls are TRBV5-1 and TRBJ2-5, with 7 bases aligning to TRBD2. Germline V gives CDR1 SGHRS, CDR2 YFSETQ. The CDR3 covers 13 residues. J gave up 5 bases and V 4 bases, and 5 bases lay outside the gene matches.

The J gene is TRBJ1-5, the V gene TRBV7-9; 9 bases are a match to TRBD1. The CDR3 loop spans 12 amino acids. Germline V gene lookup returns CDR1 SEHNR and CDR2 FQNEAQ (reference sequence). V lost 10 bases, J lost 4 bases, and 2 bases stayed unmatched. The CDR3 region has the DNA TGTGCCACACAGGGGGCGAATCAGCCCCAGCATTTT. The encoded protein is CATQGANQPQHF.

This chain connects TRBV2 to TRBJ1-4; a possible D gene is TRBD1 (5 bases). V was trimmed by 7 bases and J by 6 bases, leaving 15 bases between them. Germline CDR1 is SNHLY and CDR2 is FYNNEI. This CDR3 is 14 amino acids long. The CDR3 DNA is TGTGCCAGCACAGAAGGGGTTAGTGATGAAAAACTGTTTTTT. Its translation is CASTEGVSDEKLFF.

V and J are TRBV15 and TRBJ2-7; 8 nucleotides match TRBD1. The trim removed 5 bases at V and 7 bases at J, leaving 10 bases unmatched. The CDR3 is made up of 14 amino acids. CDR1 LNHNV and CDR2 YYDKDF come from the germline V gene (reference sequence). The CDR3 sequence: CATSARQGTEEQYF. For the CDR3, the DNA is TGTGCCACCAGCGCCCGACAGGGGACGGAGGAGCAGTACTTC.

Here the CDR3 reads CASSQRSGQGAPHQPQHF. CDR3 in DNA: TGTGCCAGCAGCCAACGGTCGGGACAGGGAGCCCCTCATCAGCCCCAGCATTTT. The chain combines TRBV4-2 with TRBJ1-5; TRBD1 matches at 9 bases. The CDR3 is 18 residues long. V dropped 2 bases and J dropped 5; count of bases not matched to a gene: 13. CDR1 and CDR2 from the germline V gene are LGHNA and YNFKEQ.

CDR3 nucleotide sequence: TGTGCCAGCAGCCAAGATTTATGGGGGCCCTACGAGCAGTACTTC. Translated: CASSQDLWGPYEQYF. The chain is built from TRBV4-2 and TRBJ2-7, with D possibly being TRBD1 (6 bases). The germline V gene has CDR1 LGHNA and CDR2 YNFKEQ. This CDR3 has 15 amino acids. V was clipped by 0 bases and J by 2 bases, with 11 bases between them.

This chain links TRBV3-1 (or the pseudogene TRBV3-2) with TRBJ2-3, with TRBD2 identical over 8 bases. Germline loops: CDR1 LGHDT, CDR2 YNNKEL (reference sequence). V lost 1 base, J lost 5 bases, and 8 bases stayed unmatched. The CDR3 runs 16 residues. DNA of the CDR3: TGTGCCAGCAGCCAAGTGGTAGCGGGGCGGGGAGATACGCAGTATTTT. Its protein product is CASSQVVAGRGDTQYF.

In the case of this clone: Since no conserved phenylalanine or tryptophan closes the CDR3, a read error is the likely cause. The DNA is omitted, as the CDR3 cannot be located on it reliably, and the CDR3 follows TCRdb's listing. The chain combines TRBV14 with TRBJ2-3; TRBD2, the D gene given by the table, was not confirmed from the DNA. The CDR3 totals 8 residues, both ends included. Germline values: CDR1 SGHDN, CDR2 FVKESK. CDR3 sequence: CASSQDMS.

The CDR3 sequence: CSVNGQGSTEAFF. DNA for the CDR3: TGCAGCGTTAACGGACAGGGGAGCACTGAAGCTTTCTTT. The chain recombines TRBV29-1 with TRBJ1-1; 9 bases are a match to TRBD1. Germline values: CDR1 SQVTM, CDR2 ANQGSEA. V gave up 5 bases and J gave up 4 bases; unmatched junction bases: 5. CDR3 length: 13 amino acids. Filled out from reference TRBV29-1 and TRBJ1-1, the complete variable domain reads SAVISQKPSRDICQRGTSLTIQCQVDSQVTMMFWYRQQPGQSLTLIATANQGSEATYESGFVIDKFPISRPNLTFSTLTVSNMSPEDSSIYLCSVNGQGSTEAFFGQGTRLTVV.

This chain links TRBV5-1 with TRBJ2-2; tentative D call: TRBD1 (5 bases). The CDR3 has 18 amino acids. Germline CDR1 is SGHRS and CDR2 is YFSETQ. V was clipped by 1 base and J by 2 bases, with 18 bases between them. This CDR3 is CASSLQGSGLTNTGELFF. The CDR3 nucleotides read TGCGCCAGCAGCTTGCAAGGTTCAGGGCTTACTAACACCGGGGAGCTGTTTTTT.

This chain connects TRBV7-9 to TRBJ1-3, with D uncertain. Trimming pared 5 bases from V and 4 bases from J, leaving 12 bases between. The CDR3 spans 14 residues. Germline CDR1 SEHNR, CDR2 FQNEAQ (reference sequence). The CDR3 region has the DNA TGTGCCAGCAGCCGAGCTGCGGGGGGAAACACCATATATTTT. Translating gives CASSRAAGGNTIYF.

The CDR3 sequence: CASSIGTSGGRSTDTQYF. CDR3 in DNA: TGTGCCAGTAGTATTGGGACTAGCGGAGGTCGAAGCACAGATACGCAGTATTTT. The chain is built from TRBV19 and TRBJ2-3; 11 bases line up with TRBD2. The CDR3 covers 18 residues. With V trimmed by 3 bases and J by 0 bases, 8 bases remained unmatched. Germline V CDR1 and CDR2: LNHDA, SQIVND (reference sequence). The whole variable domain, filled in from reference TRBV19 and TRBJ2-3, reads DGGITQSPKYLFRKEGQNVTLSCEQNLNHDAMYWYRQDPGQGLRLIYYSQIVNDFQKGDIAEGYSVSREKKESFPLTVTSAQKNPTAFYLCASSIGTSGGRSTDTQYFGPGTRLTVL.

The chain carries TRBV28 and TRBJ1-2; 8 bases are shared with TRBD1. CDR1 MDHEN and CDR2 SYDVKM come from the germline V gene. This CDR3 has 16 amino acids. V trimming: 6 bases; J trimming: 1 base; junction bases outside the gene matches: 10. CDR3 sequence reads: CASSRPRQGINYGYTF. The CDR3 region has the DNA TGTGCCAGCAGCCGCCCTCGACAGGGGATTAACTATGGCTACACCTTC.

The gene calls are TRBV29-1 and TRBJ2-7; D is perhaps TRBD2 (7 bases). The V and J ends lost 4 bases and 5 bases respectively, with 21 bases between them. The CDR3 is made up of 15 amino acids. The germline CDR1 and CDR2 sequences are SQVTM and ANQGSEA. In DNA form, the CDR3 reads TGCAGCGTTGGCGCGCGGGGGCAGGGCCGGCACGAGCAGTACTTC. Protein product: CSVGARGQGRHEQYF.

The chain joins TRBV18 to TRBJ2-3, with 13 bases lining up with TRBD2. The CDR3 is 18 amino acids. CDR1 and CDR2 (germline): KGHSH, LQKENI. With 0 bases clipped from V and 10 bases from J, the junction kept 13 bases outside the gene matches. In DNA, the CDR3 is TGTGCCAGCTCACCACCGACTAGCGGGGGGTCAGTCAGGGTTGCGCAGTATTTT. It encodes CASSPPTSGGSVRVAQYF. Full variable domain (outside the CDR3, taken from reference TRBV18 and TRBJ2-3): NAGVMQNPRHLVRRRGQEARLRCSPMKGHSHVYWYRQLPEEGLKFMVYLQKENIIDESGMPKERFSAEFPKEGPSILRIQQVVRGDSAAYFCASSPPTSGGSVRVAQYFGPGTRLTVL.

This clone was seen only once. V usage is TRBV29-1 and J usage is TRBJ2-7, with a possible D match to TRBD2 (6 bases). The CDR3 extends over 13 amino acids. The ends were cut back, 4 bases at V and 3 bases at J, with 13 bases in the middle. CDR1 and CDR2 (germline): SQVTM, ANQGSEA. DNA for the CDR3: TGCAGCGTTGCTAGCGCCGGAGGCTACGAGCAGTACTTC. Translating it yields CSVASAGGYEQYF.

V usage is TRBV6-5 and J usage is TRBJ1-5; possibly TRBD1 for D (6 bases). The ends were cut back, 8 bases at V and 5 bases at J, with 10 bases in the middle. This CDR3 comprises 12 residues. CDR1 MNHEY and CDR2 SVGAGI come from the germline V gene. In DNA form, the CDR3 reads TGTGCCAGCGGACAGTCCCATCAGCCCCAGCATTTT. This translates into CASGQSHQPQHF.

This clone is categorized as medium-sized. CDR3 bases: TGTGCCAGCAGTGAAGCAGGAGGATACACTGAAGCTTTCTTT. It codes for CASSEAGGYTEAFF. The chain links TRBV6-1 to TRBJ1-1; D is unclear. The CDR3 has 14 residues. From germline, CDR1 is MNHNS and CDR2 SASEGT. Trimming stripped 0 bases from V and 3 bases from J, with 8 bases between.

V usage is TRBV7-2 and J usage is TRBJ2-3; D not resolved. V lost 5 bases to trimming and J lost 1 base, with 10 bases between them. The CDR3 is 14 residues long. Germline V CDR1 and CDR2: SGHTA, FQGNSA. In DNA, the CDR3 is TGTGCCAGCAGCACCCGACATCGCACAGATACGCAGTATTTT. It yields the protein CASSTRHRTDTQYF.

The CDR3 DNA reads as TGCAGCGCTGGACAGACAGGGACCCAGTACTTC. This codes for CSAGQTGTQYF. The genes are TRBV29-1 and TRBJ2-5; D may be TRBD1 (6 bases). V gave up 7 bases and J gave up 7 bases, with 13 bases separating them. The CDR3 loop spans 11 amino acids. Per germline, CDR1 SQVTM and CDR2 ANQGSEA.

The chain carries TRBV6-2 or TRBV6-3 and TRBJ1-2, with 7 bases lining up with TRBD1. Germline V CDR1 and CDR2: MNHEY, SVGEGT. V shed 4 bases and J 7 bases; nucleotides not matched to a gene: 6. The CDR3 length is 13 residues. The CDR3 nucleotides read TGTGCCAGCAGTTCACAGGGGATTGGTGGCTACACCTTC. It is translated as CASSSQGIGGYTF.

The CDR3 nucleotides are TGTGCCAGCAGCGCCTCTGCCACAGGGGACATTTACGAGCAGTACTTC. This gives the protein CASSASATGDIYEQYF. The chain combines TRBV9 with TRBJ2-7, with 7 bases matching TRBD1. Germline V CDR1 and CDR2: SGDLS, YYNGEE. This CDR3 spans 16 amino acids. V dropped 3 bases and J dropped 4; count of bases not matched to a gene: 13.

This clone has only one observation. The chain uses TRBV4-3 and TRBJ2-7; 8 bases map to TRBD2. From germline, CDR1 is LGHNA and CDR2 YSLEER. There are 16 residues in the CDR3. V gave up 0 bases and J gave up 4 bases; unmatched junction bases: 8. The CDR3 here is CASSQDRFTSGYEQYF. In DNA form, the CDR3 reads TGCGCCAGCAGCCAAGATCGTTTTACTAGCGGTTACGAGCAGTACTTC.

The V call is TRBV21-1, the J call TRBJ2-3; the table calls TRBD2, which could not be checked here. TRBV21-1 is recorded as a pseudogene. There are 19 residues in the CDR3. The CDR3 spells CASSKESRTSGGGTDTQYF. CDR3 nucleotides: TGTGCCAGCAGCAAAGAGTCCCGGACTAGCGGGGGGGGCACAGATACGCAGTATTTT.

This sequence joins TRBV5-1 and TRBJ2-1; tentative D call: TRBD2 (7 bases). There are 15 residues in the CDR3. V gave up 4 bases and J gave up 7 bases, with 18 bases separating them. Germline-derived CDR1 and CDR2 are SGHRS and YFSETQ. In DNA, the CDR3 is TGCGCCAGCAGCACCGCCCCTAAGGGGGGGAATGAGCAGTTCTTC. This encodes CASSTAPKGGNEQFF.

The rearrangement uses TRBV28 and TRBJ2-3; D might be TRBD2 (5 bases). With 10 bases removed from V and 0 bases from J, the gap between germline ends came to 11 bases. CDR1 and CDR2 from the germline V gene are MDHEN and SYDVKM. This CDR3 has 13 residues. CDR3 residues: CAMGTGSTDTQYF. The CDR3 region has the DNA TGTGCCATGGGAACGGGAAGCACAGATACGCAGTATTTT.

This clone was observed once. The rearrangement uses TRBV27 and TRBJ2-5, with a possible D match to TRBD1 (5 bases). This CDR3 has 14 amino acids. V lost 3 bases, J lost 2 bases, and 10 bases lay in between. Germline V gene sequence: CDR1 MNHEY, CDR2 SMNVEV (reference sequence). The CDR3 region is CASSLGRGQETQYF. The CDR3 region has the DNA TGTGCCAGCAGTTTGGGAAGGGGTCAAGAGACCCAGTACTTC.